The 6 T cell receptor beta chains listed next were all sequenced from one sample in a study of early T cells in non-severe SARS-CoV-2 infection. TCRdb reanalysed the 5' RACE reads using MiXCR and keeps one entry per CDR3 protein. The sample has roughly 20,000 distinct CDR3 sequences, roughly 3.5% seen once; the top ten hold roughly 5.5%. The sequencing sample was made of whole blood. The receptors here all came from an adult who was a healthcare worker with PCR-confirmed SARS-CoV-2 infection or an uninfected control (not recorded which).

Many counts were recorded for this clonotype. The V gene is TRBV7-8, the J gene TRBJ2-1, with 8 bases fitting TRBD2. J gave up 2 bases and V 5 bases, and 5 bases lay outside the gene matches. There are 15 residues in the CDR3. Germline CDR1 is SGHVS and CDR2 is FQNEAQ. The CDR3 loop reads CASSSSGTPYNEQFF. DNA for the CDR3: TGTGCCAGCAGCAGTAGCGGGACCCCCTACAATGAGCAGTTCTTC. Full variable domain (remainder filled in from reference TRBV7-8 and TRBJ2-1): GAGVSQSPRYKVAKRGQDVALRCDPISGHVSLFWYQQALGQGPEFLTYFQNEAQLDKSGLPSDRFFAERPEGSVSTLKIQRTQQEDSAVYLCASSSSGTPYNEQFFGPGTRLTVL.

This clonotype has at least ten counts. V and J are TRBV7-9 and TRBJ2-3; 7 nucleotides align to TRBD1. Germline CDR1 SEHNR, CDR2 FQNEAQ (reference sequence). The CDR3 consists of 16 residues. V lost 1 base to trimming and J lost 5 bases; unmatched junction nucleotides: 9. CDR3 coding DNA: TGTGCCAGCAGCTTAGTTCCGACAGGGAGTGGAGATACGCAGTATTTT. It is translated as CASSLVPTGSGDTQYF.

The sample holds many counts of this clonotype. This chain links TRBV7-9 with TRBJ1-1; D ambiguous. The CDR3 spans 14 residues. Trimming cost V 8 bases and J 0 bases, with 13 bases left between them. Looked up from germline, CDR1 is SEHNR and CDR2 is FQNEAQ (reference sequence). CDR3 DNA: TGTGCCAGCGCCTTACAGAGGATGAACACTGAAGCTTTCTTT. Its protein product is CASALQRMNTEAFF.

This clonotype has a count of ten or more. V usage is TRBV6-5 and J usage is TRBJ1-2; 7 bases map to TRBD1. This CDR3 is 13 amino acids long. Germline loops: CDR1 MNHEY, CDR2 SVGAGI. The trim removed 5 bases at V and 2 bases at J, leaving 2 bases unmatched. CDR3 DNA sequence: TGTGCCAGCAGTCCCAGGGGGAACTATGGCTACACCTTC. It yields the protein CASSPRGNYGYTF.

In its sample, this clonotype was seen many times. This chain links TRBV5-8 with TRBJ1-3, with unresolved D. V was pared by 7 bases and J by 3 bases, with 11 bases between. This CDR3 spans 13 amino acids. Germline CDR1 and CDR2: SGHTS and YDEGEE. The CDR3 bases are TGTGCCAGCGCGGGAATACGTGGAAACACCATATATTTT. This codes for CASAGIRGNTIYF.

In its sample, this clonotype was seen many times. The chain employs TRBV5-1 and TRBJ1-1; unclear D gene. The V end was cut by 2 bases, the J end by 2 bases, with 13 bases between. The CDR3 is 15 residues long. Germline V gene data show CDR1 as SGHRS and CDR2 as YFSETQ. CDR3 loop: CASSFSQGQNTEAFF. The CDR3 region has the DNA TGCGCCAGCAGCTTTAGTCAAGGGCAAAACACTGAAGCTTTCTTT.